This is a list of T cell receptor beta chains from one sample in a study of T cell repertoires in cytomegalovirus infection. MiXCR, run by TCRdb on the reads, gives a single entry per CDR3 protein. The sample lists around 100,000 distinct CDR3 sequences, more than 20% occurring once. The source material was CD8+ T cells from PBMCs. These receptor sequences come from a human donor in good health (CMV status not recorded). Some clones in this sample may be carry-over from other donors' samples. Each CDR3 is given with its conserved first and last residue. The D gene is left open where the match is weak. Clone size is stated in some rows and not others, as once, few, many or a class when expanded.

D,V,J,size,CDR3,DNA
.,TRBV27,TRBJ2-7,.,CASSLAGGYEQYF,TGTGCCAGCAGTTTAGCCGGGGGCTACGAGCAGTACTTC
.,TRBV6-6,TRBJ1-4,few,CASSLGPAELFF,TGTGCCAGCAGCCTTGGACCCGCGGAACTGTTTTTT
.,TRBV6-6,TRBJ2-7,.,CASSYSASFSGPYEQYF,TGTGCCAGCAGTTACTCGGCGTCCTTCTCGGGCCCCTACGAGCAGTACTTC
TRBD1,TRBV19,TRBJ2-1,few,CASSNVTGEDEQFF,TGTGCCAGTAGTAACGTGACAGGGGAGGATGAGCAGTTCTTC
.,TRBV14,TRBJ1-1,.,CASSQDRADTEAFF,TGTGCCAGCAGCCAAGACAGGGCGGATACTGAAGCTTTCTTT
.,TRBV29-1,TRBJ2-7,.,CSVEVPSYEQYF,TGCAGCGTTGAAGTCCCATCCTACGAGCAGTACTTC
.,TRBV28,TRBJ1-2,many,CASKLVGANSGYTF,TGTGCCAGCAAATTAGTAGGTGCGAATTCTGGCTACACCTTC
.,TRBV27,TRBJ1-1,.,CASTTFSLPAREAFF,TGTGCCAGCACCACGTTTTCTCTCCCAGCTAGGGAAGCTTTCTTT
TRBD1,TRBV2,TRBJ2-1,.,CASKSGTGNYNEQFF,TGTGCCAGCAAATCCGGGACAGGGAATTACAATGAGCAGTTCTTC
.,TRBV4-1,TRBJ2-7,.,CASSQAVLGGSYEQYF,TGCGCCAGCAGCCAAGCAGTACTCGGGGGAAGCTACGAGCAGTACTTC
TRBD1,TRBV13,TRBJ2-3,many,CASSLGRGRDTQYF,TGTGCCAGCAGCTTGGGCAGGGGGCGAGATACGCAGTATTTT
.,TRBV7-3,TRBJ2-2,few,CASSQPGMTGGELFF,TGTGCCAGCAGCCAACCCGGGATGACTGGGGGGGAGCTGTTTTTT
.,TRBV20-1,TRBJ2-7,.,CSARPLAKSYEQYF,TGCAGTGCTAGGCCTCTAGCGAAATCCTACGAGCAGTACTTC
.,TRBV29-1,TRBJ1-3,few,CSVAEMGGNTIYF,TGCAGCGTCGCCGAGATGGGGGGAAACACCATATATTTT
.,TRBV18,TRBJ2-7,.,CASSPTPGNEQYF,TGTGCCAGCTCACCAACTCCGGGGAACGAGCAGTACTTC
TRBD2,TRBV20-1,TRBJ2-7,.,CSARDPDSGTKVYEQYF,TGCAGTGCTAGAGATCCCGATAGCGGGACAAAGGTTTACGAGCAGTACTTC
.,TRBV6-8,TRBJ2-7,.,CASSDGTASYEQYF,TGTGCCAGCAGTGACGGGACGGCCTCCTACGAGCAGTACTTC
.,TRBV4-1,TRBJ2-4,.,CASSQEWGPKNIQYF,TGCGCCAGCAGCCAAGAATGGGGACCCAAAAACATTCAGTACTTC
TRBD2,TRBV11-2,TRBJ2-3,.,CASSSPTSGGALPDTQYF,TGTGCCAGCAGCTCTCCCACTAGCGGGGGGGCGTTGCCAGATACGCAGTATTTT
.,TRBV6-1,TRBJ2-2,few,CASSNGVSGELFF,TGTGCCAGCAGTAACGGGGTTTCCGGGGAGCTGTTTTTT
.,TRBV11-2,TRBJ2-2,many,CASSLEGSAKALYTGELFF,TGTGCCAGCAGCTTAGAAGGTTCGGCTAAAGCCCTTTACACCGGGGAGCTGTTTTTT
.,TRBV4-2,TRBJ2-7,few,CASSQVGTVAYEQYF,TGTGCCAGCAGCCAAGTGGGGACGGTAGCCTACGAGCAGTACTTC
TRBD1,TRBV30,TRBJ1-5,.,CAWSDITGVGQPQHF,TGTGCCTGGAGTGATATAACAGGGGTAGGTCAGCCCCAGCATTTT
.,TRBV15,TRBJ2-1,.,CATSRDPVGPSYNEQFF,TGTGCCACCAGCAGAGATCCAGTAGGTCCTTCATACAATGAGCAGTTCTTC
TRBD1,TRBV20-1,TRBJ2-7,few,CSARTQGNEQYF,TGCAGTGCTCGGACACAGGGGAACGAGCAGTACTTC
.,TRBV6-1,TRBJ1-5,.,CASSYRKGDQPQHF,TGTGCCAGCAGTTACAGGAAAGGGGACCAGCCCCAGCATTTT
TRBD2,TRBV7-3,TRBJ2-1,many,CASSPLGLAGGYNNEQFF,TGTGCCAGCAGCCCATTGGGACTAGCGGGGGGATACAACAATGAGCAGTTCTTC
.,TRBV7-6,TRBJ1-4,few,CASSFGLEDEKLFF,TGTGCCAGCAGCTTCGGCCTGGAGGATGAAAAACTGTTTTTT
.,TRBV12-3/TRBV12-4,TRBJ1-2,.,CASSLKDYGYTF,TGTGCCAGCAGTTTGAAAGATTATGGCTACACCTTC
TRBD1,TRBV20-1,TRBJ1-1,.,CSARGTGGGTEAFF,TGCAGTGCTAGAGGAACAGGGGGAGGCACTGAAGCTTTCTTT
TRBD2,TRBV7-2,TRBJ2-7,many,CASSLGVAGVVVYEQYF,TGTGCCAGCAGCTTAGGGGTAGCGGGAGTGGTTGTCTACGAGCAGTACTTC
TRBD1,TRBV15,TRBJ2-7,few,CATSRDASGTGLNEQYF,TGTGCCACCAGCAGAGATGCGTCGGGGACAGGCCTCAACGAGCAGTACTTC
TRBD1,TRBV4-3,TRBJ2-3,.,CASSQGYGTGDLTDTQYF,TGCGCCAGCAGCCAAGGGTACGGGACAGGGGACCTAACAGATACGCAGTATTTT
TRBD2,TRBV12-5,TRBJ2-2,many,CASGPLAGGQDGELFF,TGTGCTAGTGGTCCCCTTGCGGGGGGGCAAGACGGGGAGCTGTTTTTT
.,TRBV30,TRBJ2-2,once,CAWTFSGTPNTGELFF,TGTGCCTGGACCTTCTCCGGGACACCGAACACCGGGGAGCTGTTTTTT
TRBD1,TRBV11-2,TRBJ1-2,.,CASSLDFGQGSFYGYTF,TGTGCCAGCAGCTTAGATTTCGGACAGGGGTCATTCTATGGCTACACCTTC
.,TRBV28,TRBJ2-7,many,CASSSPQGGRYEQYF,TGTGCCAGCAGTTCCCCCCAGGGGGGAAGATACGAGCAGTACTTC
.,TRBV6-2/TRBV6-3,TRBJ2-3,many,CASRRGIGLADTQYF,TGTGCCAGCAGGAGGGGTATAGGGCTAGCAGATACGCAGTATTTT